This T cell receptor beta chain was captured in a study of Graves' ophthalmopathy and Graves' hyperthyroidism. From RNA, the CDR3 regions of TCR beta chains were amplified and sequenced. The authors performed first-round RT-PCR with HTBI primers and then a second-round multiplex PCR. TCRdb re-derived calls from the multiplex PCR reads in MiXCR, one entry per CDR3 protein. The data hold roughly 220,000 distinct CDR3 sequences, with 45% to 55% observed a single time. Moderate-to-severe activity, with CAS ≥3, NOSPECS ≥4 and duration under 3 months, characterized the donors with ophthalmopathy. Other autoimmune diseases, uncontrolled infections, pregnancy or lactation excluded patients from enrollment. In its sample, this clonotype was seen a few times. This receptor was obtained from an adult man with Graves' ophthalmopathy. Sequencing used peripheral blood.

The CDR3 DNA is TGTGCCAGCAGCTTGGGCGGGGCGGGGGGGACCTACGAGCAGTACTTC. It codes for CASSLGGAGGTYEQYF. V and J are TRBV7-2 and TRBJ2-7, with TRBD2 identical over 9 bases. CDR3 size: 16 residues. V lost 3 bases and J lost 2; bases outside the gene matches: 8. Germline V gives CDR1 SGHTA, CDR2 FQGNSA.